The present T cell receptor (beta chain) was sequenced within a study of blood T cell repertoires in COVID-19. Sequenced by immunoSEQ multiplex PCR; TCRdb stores in-frame clones only, minus some. The sample records about 310,000 clones, more than 70% being singletons. This clonotype was obtained from a woman between 50 and 59 years old who had recovered from COVID-19. Material: peripheral blood.

The CDR3 DNA reads TGTGCCAGCAGTTTAGTAGCGGGTCCGAACCCTGGGTTTTCACCCCTCCACTTT. Translated, it gives CASSLVAGPNPGFSPLHF. The rearrangement links TRBV28 to TRBJ1-6; D is unclear. V lost 2 bases and J lost 9, with 23 bases in between. Germline V gene data show CDR1 as MDHEN and CDR2 as SYDVKM. CDR3 size: 18 residues.